One sample yielded the 5 T cell receptor beta chains listed below, sequenced in a study of blood T cell repertoires in COVID-19. Produced via immunoSEQ multiplex PCR; TCRdb's table is partial and in-frame only. The data show about 260,000 clones, around nine tenths seen once. The specimen sequenced was peripheral blood. All receptors come from a woman in her sixties or seventies with COVID-19, enrolled during active disease.

This chain joins TRBV28 and TRBJ1-1; 9 bases are shared with TRBD1. The CDR3 has 14 residues. Looked up from germline, CDR1 is MDHEN and CDR2 is SYDVKM. The V and J ends lost 6 bases and 8 bases, in that order; junction bases with no gene match: 10. In DNA, the CDR3 is TGTGCCAGCAGGACCGGGACAGGGTCCTTCGAAGCTTTCTTT. Translated, it gives CASRTGTGSFEAFF.

The genes are TRBV25-1 and TRBJ1-2; the D gene is possibly TRBD1 (5 bases). V gave up 4 bases and J gave up 4 bases, with 10 bases separating them. The CDR3 loop spans 13 amino acids. The V gene's germline CDR1 is MGHDK and CDR2 SYGVNS. The CDR3 DNA is TGTGCCAGCAGTGCGATGACAGTCTATGGCTACACCTTC. Protein: CASSAMTVYGYTF.

The gene calls are TRBV19 and TRBJ1-2, with no clear D. The V end lost 10 bases, the J end lost 5 bases, and 23 bases lay between the germline ends. The CDR3 runs 15 residues. Per the germline V gene, CDR1 is LNHDA and CDR2 is SQIVND (reference sequence). The CDR3 nucleotides read TGTGCCACGACCCGTGACACCACCAACCTTTATGGCTACACCTTC. This gives the protein CATTRDTTNLYGYTF.

J is TRBJ2-1 and V is TRBV7-2; 10 bases agree with TRBD2. With 4 bases clipped from V and 5 bases from J, the junction kept 8 bases outside the gene matches. The CDR3 is 16 amino acids. The germline CDR1 and CDR2 sequences are SGHTA and FQGNSA. CDR3: CASSSQSGRAHNEQFF. In DNA, the CDR3 is TGTGCCAGCAGCTCCCAGAGCGGGAGGGCCCACAATGAGCAGTTCTTC.

The chain uses TRBV5-1 and TRBJ1-6; TRBD1 agrees at 8 bases. Germline CDR1 and CDR2: SGHRS and YFSETQ. The length of the CDR3 is 16 residues. The trim removed 2 bases at V and 9 bases at J, leaving 10 bases unmatched. This CDR3 reads CASSLLDRGLSSPLHF. CDR3 coding DNA: TGCGCCAGCAGCTTATTAGACAGGGGATTGAGTTCACCCCTCCACTTT.